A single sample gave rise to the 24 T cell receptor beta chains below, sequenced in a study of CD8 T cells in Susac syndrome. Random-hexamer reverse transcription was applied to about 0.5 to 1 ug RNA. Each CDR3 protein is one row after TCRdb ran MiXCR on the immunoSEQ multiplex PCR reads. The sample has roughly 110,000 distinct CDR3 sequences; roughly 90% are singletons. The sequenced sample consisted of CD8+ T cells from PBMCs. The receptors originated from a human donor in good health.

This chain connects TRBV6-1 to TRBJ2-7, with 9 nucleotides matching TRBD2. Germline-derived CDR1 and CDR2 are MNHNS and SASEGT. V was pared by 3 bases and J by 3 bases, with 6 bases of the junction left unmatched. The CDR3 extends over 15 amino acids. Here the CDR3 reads CASSEAGTSNYEQYF. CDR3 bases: TGTGCCAGCAGTGAGGCCGGGACTAGCAACTACGAGCAGTACTTC.

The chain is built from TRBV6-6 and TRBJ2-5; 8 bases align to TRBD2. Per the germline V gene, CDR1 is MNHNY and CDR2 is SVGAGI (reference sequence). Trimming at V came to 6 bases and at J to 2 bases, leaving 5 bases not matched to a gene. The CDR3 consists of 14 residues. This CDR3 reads CASSPGGGQETQYF. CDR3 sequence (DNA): TGTGCCAGCAGCCCGGGAGGGGGGCAAGAGACCCAGTACTTC.

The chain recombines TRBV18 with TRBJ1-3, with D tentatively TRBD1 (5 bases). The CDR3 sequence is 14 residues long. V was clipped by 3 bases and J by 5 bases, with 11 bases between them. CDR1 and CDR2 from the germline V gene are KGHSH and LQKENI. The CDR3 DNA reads TGTGCCAGCTCACCTCAGGGCTTGAGAAACACCATATATTTT. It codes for CASSPQGLRNTIYF.

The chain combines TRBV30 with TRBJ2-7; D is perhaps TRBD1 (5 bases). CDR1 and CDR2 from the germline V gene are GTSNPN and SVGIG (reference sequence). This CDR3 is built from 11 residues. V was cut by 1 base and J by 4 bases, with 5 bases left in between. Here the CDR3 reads CAWSGQYEQYF. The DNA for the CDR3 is TGTGCCTGGAGTGGACAGTACGAGCAGTACTTC. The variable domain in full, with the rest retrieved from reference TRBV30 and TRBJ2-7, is SQTIHQWPATLVQPVGSPLSLECTVEGTSNPNLYWYRQAAGRGLQLLFYSVGIGQISSEVPQNLSASRPQDRQFILSSKKLLLSDSGFYLCAWSGQYEQYFGPGTRLTVT.

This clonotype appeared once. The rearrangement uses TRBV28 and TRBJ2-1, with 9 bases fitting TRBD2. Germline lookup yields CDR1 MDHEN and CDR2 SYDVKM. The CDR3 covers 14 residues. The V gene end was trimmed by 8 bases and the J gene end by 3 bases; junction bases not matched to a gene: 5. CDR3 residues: CASLLAGNYNEQFF. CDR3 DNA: TGTGCCAGCCTCCTAGCGGGAAACTACAATGAGCAGTTCTTC.

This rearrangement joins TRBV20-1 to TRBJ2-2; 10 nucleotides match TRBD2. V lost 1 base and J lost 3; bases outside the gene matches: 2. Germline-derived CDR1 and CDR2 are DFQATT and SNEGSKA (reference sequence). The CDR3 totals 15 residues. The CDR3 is CSARVLAGDTGELFF. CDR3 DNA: TGCAGTGCTAGAGTCCTAGCGGGGGACACCGGGGAGCTGTTTTTT.

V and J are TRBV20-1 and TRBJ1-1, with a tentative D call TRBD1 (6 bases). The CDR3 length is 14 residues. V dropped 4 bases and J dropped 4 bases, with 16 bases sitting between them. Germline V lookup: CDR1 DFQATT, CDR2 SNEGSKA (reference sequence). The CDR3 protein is CSATHGGAGTEAFF. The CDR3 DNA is TGCAGTGCTACCCACGGGGGGGCGGGCACTGAAGCTTTCTTT.

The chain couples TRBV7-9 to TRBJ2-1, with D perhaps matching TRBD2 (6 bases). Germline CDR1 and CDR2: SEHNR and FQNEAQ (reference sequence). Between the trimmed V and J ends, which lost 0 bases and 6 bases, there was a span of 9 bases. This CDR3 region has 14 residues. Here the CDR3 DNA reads TGTGCCAGCAGCTTAGCGGGGACTCGCAATGAGCAGTTCTTC. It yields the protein CASSLAGTRNEQFF.

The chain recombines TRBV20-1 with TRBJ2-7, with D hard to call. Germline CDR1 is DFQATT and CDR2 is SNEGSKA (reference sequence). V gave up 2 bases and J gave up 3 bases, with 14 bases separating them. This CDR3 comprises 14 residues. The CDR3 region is CSARSWPRLYEQYF. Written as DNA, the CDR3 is TGCAGTGCTAGATCCTGGCCCCGGCTCTACGAGCAGTACTTC.

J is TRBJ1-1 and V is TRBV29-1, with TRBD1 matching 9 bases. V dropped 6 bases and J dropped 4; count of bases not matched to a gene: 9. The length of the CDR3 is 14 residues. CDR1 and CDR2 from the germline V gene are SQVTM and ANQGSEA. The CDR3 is CSVDGTGIFTEAFF. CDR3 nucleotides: TGCAGCGTGGACGGGACAGGGATCTTCACTGAAGCTTTCTTT.

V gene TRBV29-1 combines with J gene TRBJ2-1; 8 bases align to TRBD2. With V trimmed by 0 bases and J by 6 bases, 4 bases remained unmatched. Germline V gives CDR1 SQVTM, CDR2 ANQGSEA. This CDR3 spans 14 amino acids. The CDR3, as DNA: TGCAGCGTTGAAGATCCGGGGGGGGGCAATGAGCAGTTCTTC. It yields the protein CSVEDPGGGNEQFF.

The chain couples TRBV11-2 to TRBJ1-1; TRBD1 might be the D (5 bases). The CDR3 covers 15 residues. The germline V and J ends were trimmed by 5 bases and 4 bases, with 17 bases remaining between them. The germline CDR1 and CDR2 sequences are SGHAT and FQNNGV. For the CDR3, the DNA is TGTGCCAGCAGCCATGATTGGGCGGGGGGCACTGAAGCTTTCTTT. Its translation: CASSHDWAGGTEAFF. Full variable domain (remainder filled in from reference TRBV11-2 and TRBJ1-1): EAGVAQSPRYKIIEKRQSVAFWCNPISGHATLYWYQQILGQGPKLLIQFQNNGVVDDSQLPKDRFSAERLKGVDSTLKIQPAKLEDSAVYLCASSHDWAGGTEAFFGQGTRLTVV.

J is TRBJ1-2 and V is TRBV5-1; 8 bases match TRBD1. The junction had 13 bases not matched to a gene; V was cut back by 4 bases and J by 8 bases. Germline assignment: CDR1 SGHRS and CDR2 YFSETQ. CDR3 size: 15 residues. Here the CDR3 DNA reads TGCGCCAGCAGCCCCAATGGACAGGGAATAGGCGGCTACACCTTC. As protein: CASSPNGQGIGGYTF. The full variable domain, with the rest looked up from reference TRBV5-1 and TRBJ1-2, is KAGVTQTPRYLIKTRGQQVTLSCSPISGHRSVSWYQQTPGQGLQFLFEYFSETQRNKGNFPGRFSGRQFSNSRSEMNVSTLELGDSALYLCASSPNGQGIGGYTFGSGTRLTVV.

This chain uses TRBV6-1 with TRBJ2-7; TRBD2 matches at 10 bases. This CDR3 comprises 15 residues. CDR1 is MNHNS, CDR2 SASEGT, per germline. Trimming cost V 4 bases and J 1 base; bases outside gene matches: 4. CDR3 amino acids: CASSGGLAFSYEQYF. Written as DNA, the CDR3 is TGTGCCAGCAGTGGGGGACTAGCGTTTTCCTACGAGCAGTACTTC.

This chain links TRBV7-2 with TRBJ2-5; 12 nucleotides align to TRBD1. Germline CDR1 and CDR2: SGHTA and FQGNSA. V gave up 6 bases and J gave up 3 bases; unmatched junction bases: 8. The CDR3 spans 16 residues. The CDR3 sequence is CASRASGTGGKETQYF. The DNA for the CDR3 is TGTGCCAGCAGGGCCTCCGGGACAGGGGGCAAAGAGACCCAGTACTTC.

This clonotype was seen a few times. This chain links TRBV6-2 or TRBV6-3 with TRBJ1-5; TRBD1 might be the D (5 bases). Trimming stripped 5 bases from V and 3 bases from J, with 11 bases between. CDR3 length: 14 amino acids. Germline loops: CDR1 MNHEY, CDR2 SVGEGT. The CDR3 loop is CASSPGLNNQPQHF. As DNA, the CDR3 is TGTGCCAGCAGTCCAGGGCTGAACAATCAGCCCCAGCATTTT.

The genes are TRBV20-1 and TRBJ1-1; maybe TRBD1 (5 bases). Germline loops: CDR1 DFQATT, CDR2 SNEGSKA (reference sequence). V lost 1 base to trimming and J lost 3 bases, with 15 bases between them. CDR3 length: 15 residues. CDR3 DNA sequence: TGCAGTGCTAGAGTGGAGGGGAATATTTACACTGAAGCTTTCTTT. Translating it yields CSARVEGNIYTEAFF.

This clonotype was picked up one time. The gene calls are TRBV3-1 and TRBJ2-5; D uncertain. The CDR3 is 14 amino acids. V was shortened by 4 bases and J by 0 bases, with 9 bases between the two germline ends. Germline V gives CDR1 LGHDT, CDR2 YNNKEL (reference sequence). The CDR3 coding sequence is TGTGCCAGCAGCCCCCGCCCGTACCAAGAGACCCAGTACTTC. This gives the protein CASSPRPYQETQYF.

The CDR3 protein is CASRLTGAGNVEQYF. The DNA for the CDR3 is TGTGCCAGCAGGCTCACAGGGGCGGGGAATGTGGAGCAGTACTTC. The chain carries TRBV6-6 and TRBJ2-7; weak D call: TRBD1 (7 bases). V lost 6 bases to trimming and J lost 7 bases, with 22 bases between them. Per germline, CDR1 MNHNY and CDR2 SVGAGI (reference sequence). The CDR3 length is 15 residues.

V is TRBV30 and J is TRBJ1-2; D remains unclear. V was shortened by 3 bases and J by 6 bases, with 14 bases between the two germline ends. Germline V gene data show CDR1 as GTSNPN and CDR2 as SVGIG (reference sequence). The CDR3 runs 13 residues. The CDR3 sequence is CAWRILNGHGYTF. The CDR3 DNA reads TGTGCCTGGAGGATACTCAACGGTCATGGCTACACCTTC.

As DNA, the CDR3 is TGTGCCAGCAGCCCCCAGACGGTTTACAATGAGCAGTTCTTC. This codes for CASSPQTVYNEQFF. J is TRBJ2-1 and V is TRBV28; D gene uncertain. This CDR3 is built from 14 residues. Germline-derived CDR1 and CDR2 are MDHEN and SYDVKM. V was pared by 6 bases and J by 4 bases, with 13 bases between.

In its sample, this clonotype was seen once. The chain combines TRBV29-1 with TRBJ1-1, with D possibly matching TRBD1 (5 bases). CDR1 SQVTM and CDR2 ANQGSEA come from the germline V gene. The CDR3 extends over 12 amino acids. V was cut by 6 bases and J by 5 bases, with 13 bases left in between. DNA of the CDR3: TGCAGCGTCGTCAGGGCGGGAACTGAAGCTTTCTTT. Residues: CSVVRAGTEAFF.

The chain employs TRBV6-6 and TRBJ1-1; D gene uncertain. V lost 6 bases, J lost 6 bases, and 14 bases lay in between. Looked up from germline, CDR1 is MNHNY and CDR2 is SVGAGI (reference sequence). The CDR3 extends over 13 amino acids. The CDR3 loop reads CASSSRASPEAFF. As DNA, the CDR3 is TGTGCCAGCAGCTCTCGGGCCTCCCCTGAAGCTTTCTTT.

CDR3 DNA sequence: TGTGCCAGCAGCCAATTTCCAGATACGCAGTATTTT. Amino acids: CASSQFPDTQYF. The V call is TRBV3-1, the J call TRBJ2-3; D not certain. Trimming took 2 bases from V and 4 from J, leaving 4 bases between them. Germline V gene lookup returns CDR1 LGHDT and CDR2 YNNKEL (reference sequence). CDR3 size: 12 residues.